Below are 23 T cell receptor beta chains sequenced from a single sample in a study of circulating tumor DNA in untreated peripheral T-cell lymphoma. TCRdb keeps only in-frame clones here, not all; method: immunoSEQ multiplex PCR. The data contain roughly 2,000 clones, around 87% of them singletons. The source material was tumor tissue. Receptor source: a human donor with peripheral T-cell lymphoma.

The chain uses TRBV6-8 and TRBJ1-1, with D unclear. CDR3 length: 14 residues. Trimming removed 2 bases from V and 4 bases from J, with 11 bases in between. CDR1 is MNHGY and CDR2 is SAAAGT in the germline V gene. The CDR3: CASSYHRRFTEAFF. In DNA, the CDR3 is TGTGCCAGCAGTTACCACAGACGTTTCACTGAAGCTTTCTTT.

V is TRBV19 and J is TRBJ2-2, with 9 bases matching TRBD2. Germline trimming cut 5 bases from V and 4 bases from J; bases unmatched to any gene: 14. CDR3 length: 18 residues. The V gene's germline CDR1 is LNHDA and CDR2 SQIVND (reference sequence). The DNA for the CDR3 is TGTGCCAGTAGTCCCATCCCGACGGGACTAGCAGCCACCGGGGAGCTGTTTTTT. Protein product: CASSPIPTGLAATGELFF. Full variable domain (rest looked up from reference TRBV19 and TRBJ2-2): DGGITQSPKYLFRKEGQNVTLSCEQNLNHDAMYWYRQDPGQGLRLIYYSQIVNDFQKGDIAEGYSVSREKKESFPLTVTSAQKNPTAFYLCASSPIPTGLAATGELFFGEGSRLTVL.

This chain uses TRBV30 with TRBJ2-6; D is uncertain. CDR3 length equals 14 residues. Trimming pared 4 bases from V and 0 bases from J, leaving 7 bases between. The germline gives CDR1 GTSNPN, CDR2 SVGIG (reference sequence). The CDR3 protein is CAWKQNSGANVLTF. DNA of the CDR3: TGTGCCTGGAAGCAGAACTCTGGGGCCAACGTCCTGACTTTC.

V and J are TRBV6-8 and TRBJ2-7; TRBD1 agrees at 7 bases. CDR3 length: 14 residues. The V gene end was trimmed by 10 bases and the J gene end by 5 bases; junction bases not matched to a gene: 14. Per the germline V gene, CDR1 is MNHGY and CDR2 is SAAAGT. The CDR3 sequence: CAISRPGQNDEQYF. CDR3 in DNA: TGTGCCATCTCGCGACCGGGACAGAACGACGAGCAGTACTTC.

The CDR3 protein is CACSGGRDTEAFF. The DNA for the CDR3 is TGTGCCTGTTCGGGAGGTAGGGACACTGAAGCTTTCTTT. The chain uses TRBV30 and TRBJ1-1; D is unclear. The CDR3 has 13 amino acids. The V gene's germline CDR1 is GTSNPN and CDR2 SVGIG (reference sequence). Deletions cut 6 bases from V and 3 bases from J, with 14 bases between.

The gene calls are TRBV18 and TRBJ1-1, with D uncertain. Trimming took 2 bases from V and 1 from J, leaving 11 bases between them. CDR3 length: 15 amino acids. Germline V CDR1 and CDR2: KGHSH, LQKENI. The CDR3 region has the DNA TGTGCCAGCTCACCAGTAGCGGGCCGGAACACTGAAGCTTTCTTT. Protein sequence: CASSPVAGRNTEAFF. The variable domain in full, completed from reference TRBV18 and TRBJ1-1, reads NAGVMQNPRHLVRRRGQEARLRCSPMKGHSHVYWYRQLPEEGLKFMVYLQKENIIDESGMPKERFSAEFPKEGPSILRIQQVVRGDSAAYFCASSPVAGRNTEAFFGQGTRLTVV.

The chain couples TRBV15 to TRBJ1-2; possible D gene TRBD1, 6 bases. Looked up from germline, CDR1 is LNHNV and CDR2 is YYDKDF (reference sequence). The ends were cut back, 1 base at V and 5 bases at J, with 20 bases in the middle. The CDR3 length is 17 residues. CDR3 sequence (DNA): TGTGCCACCAGCAGAGGGACAGCAGCCCCCGGGTCTTATGGCTACACCTTC. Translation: CATSRGTAAPGSYGYTF.

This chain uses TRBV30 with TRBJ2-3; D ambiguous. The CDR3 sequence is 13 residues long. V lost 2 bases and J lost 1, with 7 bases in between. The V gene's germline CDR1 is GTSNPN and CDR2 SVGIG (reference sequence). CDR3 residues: CAWSLYRTDTQYF. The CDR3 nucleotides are TGTGCCTGGAGTCTCTACCGCACAGATACGCAGTATTTT. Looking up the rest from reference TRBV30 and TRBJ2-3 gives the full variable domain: SQTIHQWPATLVQPVGSPLSLECTVEGTSNPNLYWYRQAAGRGLQLLFYSVGIGQISSEVPQNLSASRPQDRQFILSSKKLLLSDSGFYLCAWSLYRTDTQYFGPGTRLTVL.

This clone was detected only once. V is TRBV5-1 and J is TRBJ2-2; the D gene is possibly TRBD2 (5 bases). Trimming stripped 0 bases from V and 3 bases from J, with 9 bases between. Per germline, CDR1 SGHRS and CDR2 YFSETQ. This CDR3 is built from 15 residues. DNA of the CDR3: TGCGCCAGCAGCTTGGAACTAGTCGACACCGGGGAGCTGTTTTTT. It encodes CASSLELVDTGELFF.

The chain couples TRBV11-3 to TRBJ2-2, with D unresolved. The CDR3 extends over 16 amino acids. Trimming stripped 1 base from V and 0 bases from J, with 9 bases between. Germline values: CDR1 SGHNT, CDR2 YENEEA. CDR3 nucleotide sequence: TGTGCCAGCAGCTTAGGACGATCGGCGAACACCGGGGAGCTGTTTTTT. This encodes CASSLGRSANTGELFF.

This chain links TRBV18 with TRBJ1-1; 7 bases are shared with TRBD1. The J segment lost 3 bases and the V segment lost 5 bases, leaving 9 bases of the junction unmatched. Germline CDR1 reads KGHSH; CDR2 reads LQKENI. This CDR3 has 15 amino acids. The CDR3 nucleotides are TGTGCCAGCTCAAGGAGCGAGACAGGGTACACTGAAGCTTTCTTT. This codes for CASSRSETGYTEAFF.

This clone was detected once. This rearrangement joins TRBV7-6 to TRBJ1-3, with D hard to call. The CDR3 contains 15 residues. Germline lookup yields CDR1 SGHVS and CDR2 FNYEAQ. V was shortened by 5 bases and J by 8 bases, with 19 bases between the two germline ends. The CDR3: CASSPRSRAGDTIYF. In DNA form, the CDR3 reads TGTGCCAGCAGCCCCCGTTCGAGAGCTGGGGACACCATATATTTT. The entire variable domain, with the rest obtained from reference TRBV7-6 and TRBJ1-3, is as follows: GAGVSQSPRYKVTKRGQDVALRCDPISGHVSLYWYRQALGQGPEFLTYFNYEAQQDKSGLPNDRFSAERPEGSISTLTIQRTEQRDSAMYRCASSPRSRAGDTIYFGEGSWLTVV.

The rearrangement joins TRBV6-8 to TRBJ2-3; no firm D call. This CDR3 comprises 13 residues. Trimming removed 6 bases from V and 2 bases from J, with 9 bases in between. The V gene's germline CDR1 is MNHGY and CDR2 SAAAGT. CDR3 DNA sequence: TGTGCCAGCAGGGTTCGCGACACAGATACGCAGTATTTT. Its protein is CASRVRDTDTQYF.

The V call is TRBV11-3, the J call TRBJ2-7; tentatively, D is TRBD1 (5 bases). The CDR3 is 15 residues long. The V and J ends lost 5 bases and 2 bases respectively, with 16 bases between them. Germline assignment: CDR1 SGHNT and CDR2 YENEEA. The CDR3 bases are TGTGCCAGCAGCGAGTCTGGCAGGACAACCTACGAGCAGTACTTC. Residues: CASSESGRTTYEQYF.

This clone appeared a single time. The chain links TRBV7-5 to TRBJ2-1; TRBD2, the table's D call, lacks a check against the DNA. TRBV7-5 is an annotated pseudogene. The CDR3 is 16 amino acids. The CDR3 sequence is CASSLEVAAGGNEQFF. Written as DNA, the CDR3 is TGTGCCAGCAGCTTAGAAGTAGCAGCGGGGGGGAATGAGCAGTTCTTC.

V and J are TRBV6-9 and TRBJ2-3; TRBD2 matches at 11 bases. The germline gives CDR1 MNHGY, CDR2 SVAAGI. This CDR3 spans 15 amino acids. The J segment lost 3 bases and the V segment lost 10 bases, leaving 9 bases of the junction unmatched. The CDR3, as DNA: TGTGCCACCCAACTTAGCGGGGGGGCGACAGATACGCAGTATTTT. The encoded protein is CATQLSGGATDTQYF.

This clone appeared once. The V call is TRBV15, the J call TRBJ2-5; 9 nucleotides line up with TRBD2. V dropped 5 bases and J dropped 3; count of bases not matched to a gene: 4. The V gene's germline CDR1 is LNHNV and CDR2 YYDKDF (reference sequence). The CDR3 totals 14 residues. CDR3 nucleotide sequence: TGTGCCACCAGCGGCGGGGGGGCTAAAGAGACCCAGTACTTC. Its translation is CATSGGGAKETQYF.

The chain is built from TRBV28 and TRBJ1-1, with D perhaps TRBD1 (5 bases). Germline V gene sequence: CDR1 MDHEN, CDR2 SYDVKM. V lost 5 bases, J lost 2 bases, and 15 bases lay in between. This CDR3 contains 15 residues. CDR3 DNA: TGTGCCAGCAGTACCCGTGGAGGGGCTAACACTGAAGCTTTCTTT. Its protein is CASSTRGGANTEAFF.

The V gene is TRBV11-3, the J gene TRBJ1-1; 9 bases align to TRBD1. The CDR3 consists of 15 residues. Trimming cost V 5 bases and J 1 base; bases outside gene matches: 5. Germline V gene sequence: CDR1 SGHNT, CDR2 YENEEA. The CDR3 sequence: CASSGGTGRNTEAFF. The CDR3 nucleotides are TGTGCCAGCAGCGGAGGGACAGGGAGGAACACTGAAGCTTTCTTT.

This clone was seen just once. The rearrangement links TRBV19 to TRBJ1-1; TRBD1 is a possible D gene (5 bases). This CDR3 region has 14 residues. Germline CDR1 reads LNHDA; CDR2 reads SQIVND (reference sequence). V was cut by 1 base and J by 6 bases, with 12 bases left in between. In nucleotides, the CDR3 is TGTGCCAGTAGTATAGTTCTCGGGGCAGCTGAAGCTTTCTTT. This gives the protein CASSIVLGAAEAFF.

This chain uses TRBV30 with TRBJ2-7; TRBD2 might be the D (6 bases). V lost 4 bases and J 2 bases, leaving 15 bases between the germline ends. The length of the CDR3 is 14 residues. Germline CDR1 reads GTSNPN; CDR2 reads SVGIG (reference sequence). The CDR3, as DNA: TGTGCCTGGACGACTAGTAGTAATACCTACGAGCAGTACTTC. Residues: CAWTTSSNTYEQYF.

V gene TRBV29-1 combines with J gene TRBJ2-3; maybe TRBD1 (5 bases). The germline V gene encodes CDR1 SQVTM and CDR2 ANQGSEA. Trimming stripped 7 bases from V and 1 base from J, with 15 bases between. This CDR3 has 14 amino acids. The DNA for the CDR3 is TGCAGCGGGCAAGGCGGCAGGGGCACAGATACGCAGTATTTT. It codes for CSGQGGRGTDTQYF.

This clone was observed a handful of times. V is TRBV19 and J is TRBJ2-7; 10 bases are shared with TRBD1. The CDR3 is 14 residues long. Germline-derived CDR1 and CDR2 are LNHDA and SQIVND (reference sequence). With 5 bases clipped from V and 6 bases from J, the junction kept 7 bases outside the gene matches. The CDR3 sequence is CASSPTGGAFEQYF. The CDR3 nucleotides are TGTGCCAGTAGTCCGACAGGGGGCGCTTTCGAGCAGTACTTC. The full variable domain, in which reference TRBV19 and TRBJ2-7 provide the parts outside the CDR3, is DGGITQSPKYLFRKEGQNVTLSCEQNLNHDAMYWYRQDPGQGLRLIYYSQIVNDFQKGDIAEGYSVSREKKESFPLTVTSAQKNPTAFYLCASSPTGGAFEQYFGPGTRLTVT.